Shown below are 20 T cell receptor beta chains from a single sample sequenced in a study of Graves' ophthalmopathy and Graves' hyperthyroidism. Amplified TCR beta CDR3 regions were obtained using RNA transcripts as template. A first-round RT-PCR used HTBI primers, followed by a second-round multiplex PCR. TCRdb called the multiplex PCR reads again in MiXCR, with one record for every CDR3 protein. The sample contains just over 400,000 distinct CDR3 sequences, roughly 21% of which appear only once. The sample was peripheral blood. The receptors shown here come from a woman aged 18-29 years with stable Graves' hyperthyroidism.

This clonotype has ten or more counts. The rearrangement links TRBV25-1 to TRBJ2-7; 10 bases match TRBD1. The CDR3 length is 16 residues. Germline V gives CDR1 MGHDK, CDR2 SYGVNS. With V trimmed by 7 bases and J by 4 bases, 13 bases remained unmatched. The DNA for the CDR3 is TGTGCCAGCATCCCCCCTGGGGGACAGGGGAAATACGAGCAGTACTTC. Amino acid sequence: CASIPPGGQGKYEQYF.

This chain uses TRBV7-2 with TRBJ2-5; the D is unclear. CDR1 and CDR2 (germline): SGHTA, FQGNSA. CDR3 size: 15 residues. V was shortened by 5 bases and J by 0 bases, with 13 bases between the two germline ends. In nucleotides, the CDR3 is TGTGCCAGCAGCCTAGTGGGTGGGGACCAAGAGACCCAGTACTTC. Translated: CASSLVGGDQETQYF. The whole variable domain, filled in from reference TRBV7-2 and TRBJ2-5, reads GAGVSQSPSNKVTEKGKDVELRCDPISGHTALYWYRQSLGQGLEFLIYFQGNSAPDKSGLPSDRFSAERTGGSVSTLTIQRTQQEDSAVYLCASSLVGGDQETQYFGPGTRLLVL.

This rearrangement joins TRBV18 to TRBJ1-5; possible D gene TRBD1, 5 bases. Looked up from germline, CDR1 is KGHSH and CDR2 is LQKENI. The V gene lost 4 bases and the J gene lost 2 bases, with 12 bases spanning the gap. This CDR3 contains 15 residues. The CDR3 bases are TGTGCCAGCTCACGGGAGGGGACTGGCAATCAGCCCCAGCATTTT. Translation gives CASSREGTGNQPQHF.

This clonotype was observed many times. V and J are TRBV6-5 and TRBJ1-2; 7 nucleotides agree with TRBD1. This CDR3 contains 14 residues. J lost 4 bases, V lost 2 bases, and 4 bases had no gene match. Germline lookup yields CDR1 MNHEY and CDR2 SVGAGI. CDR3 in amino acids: CASSYKGGGYGYTF. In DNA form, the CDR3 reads TGTGCCAGCAGTTACAAAGGGGGCGGCTATGGCTACACCTTC.

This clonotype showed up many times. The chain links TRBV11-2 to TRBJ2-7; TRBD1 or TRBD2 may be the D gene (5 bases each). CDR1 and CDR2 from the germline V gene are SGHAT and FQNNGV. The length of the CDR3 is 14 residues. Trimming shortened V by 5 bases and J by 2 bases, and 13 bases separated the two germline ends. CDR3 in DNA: TGTGCCAGCAGCCCCCGGGACGAGGCCTACGAGCAGTACTTC. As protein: CASSPRDEAYEQYF.

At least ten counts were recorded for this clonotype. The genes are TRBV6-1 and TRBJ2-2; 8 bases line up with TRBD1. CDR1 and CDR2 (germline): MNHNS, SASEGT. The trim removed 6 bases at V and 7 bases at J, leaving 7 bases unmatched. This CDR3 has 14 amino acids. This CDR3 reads CASRPQGGGGELFF. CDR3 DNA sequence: TGTGCCAGCAGACCACAGGGGGGAGGCGGGGAGCTGTTTTTT.

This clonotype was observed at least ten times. The CDR3 loop is CASSQARDRPSYEQYF. The CDR3, as DNA: TGCGCCAGCAGCCAAGCCCGGGACAGGCCTTCCTACGAGCAGTACTTC. V is TRBV4-3 and J is TRBJ2-7, with 8 positions matching TRBD1. V dropped 1 base and J dropped 1; count of bases not matched to a gene: 6. The CDR3 is 16 residues long. Germline loops: CDR1 LGHNA, CDR2 YSLEER.

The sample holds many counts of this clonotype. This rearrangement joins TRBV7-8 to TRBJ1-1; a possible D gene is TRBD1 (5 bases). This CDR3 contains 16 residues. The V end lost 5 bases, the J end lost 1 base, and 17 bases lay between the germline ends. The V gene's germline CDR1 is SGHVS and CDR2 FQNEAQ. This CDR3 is CASSPFMKTGNTEAFF. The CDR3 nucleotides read TGTGCCAGCAGCCCGTTCATGAAAACAGGGAACACTGAAGCTTTCTTT.

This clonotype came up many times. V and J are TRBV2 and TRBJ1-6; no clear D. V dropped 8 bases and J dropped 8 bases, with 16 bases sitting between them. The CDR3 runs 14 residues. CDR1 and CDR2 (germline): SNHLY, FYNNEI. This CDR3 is CASEGLTRDSPLHF. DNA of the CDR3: TGTGCCAGCGAAGGGTTGACGCGGGATTCACCCCTCCACTTT.

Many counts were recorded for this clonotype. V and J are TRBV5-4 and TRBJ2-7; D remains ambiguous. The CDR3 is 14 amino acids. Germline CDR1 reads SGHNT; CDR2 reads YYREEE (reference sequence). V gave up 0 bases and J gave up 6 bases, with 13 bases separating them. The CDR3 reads CASSLAERLGEQYF. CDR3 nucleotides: TGTGCCAGCAGCTTGGCCGAGAGGCTGGGCGAGCAGTACTTC.

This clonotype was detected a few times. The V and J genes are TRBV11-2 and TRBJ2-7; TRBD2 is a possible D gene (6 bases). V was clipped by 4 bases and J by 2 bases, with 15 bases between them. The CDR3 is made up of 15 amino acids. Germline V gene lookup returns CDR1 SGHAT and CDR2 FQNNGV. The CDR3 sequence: CASSYLREPPYEQYF. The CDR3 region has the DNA TGTGCCAGCAGCTACTTACGGGAGCCCCCCTACGAGCAGTACTTC.

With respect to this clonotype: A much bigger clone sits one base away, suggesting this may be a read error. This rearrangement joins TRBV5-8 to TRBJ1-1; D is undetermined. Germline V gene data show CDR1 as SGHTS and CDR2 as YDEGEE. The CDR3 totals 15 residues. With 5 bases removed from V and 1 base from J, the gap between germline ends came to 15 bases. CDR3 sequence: CASRRKGAKNTEAFF. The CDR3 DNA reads TGTGCCAGCAGACGAAAGGGCGCTAAGAACACTGAAGCTTTCTTT.

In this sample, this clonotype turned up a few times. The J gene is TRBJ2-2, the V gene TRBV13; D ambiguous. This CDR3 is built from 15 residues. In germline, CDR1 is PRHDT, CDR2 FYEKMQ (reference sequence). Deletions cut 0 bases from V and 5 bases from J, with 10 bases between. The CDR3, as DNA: TGTGCCAGCAGCTTAGGGGCCTATCGGACCGGGGAGCTGTTTTTT. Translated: CASSLGAYRTGELFF.

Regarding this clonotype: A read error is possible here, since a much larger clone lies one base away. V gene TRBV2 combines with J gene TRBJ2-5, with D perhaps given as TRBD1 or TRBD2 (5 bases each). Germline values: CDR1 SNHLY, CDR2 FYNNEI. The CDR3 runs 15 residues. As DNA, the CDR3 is TGTGCCAGCAGTGAGCGAGAGGTGGGGGTTCGGACCCGGTACTTC. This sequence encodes CASSEREVGVRTRYF.

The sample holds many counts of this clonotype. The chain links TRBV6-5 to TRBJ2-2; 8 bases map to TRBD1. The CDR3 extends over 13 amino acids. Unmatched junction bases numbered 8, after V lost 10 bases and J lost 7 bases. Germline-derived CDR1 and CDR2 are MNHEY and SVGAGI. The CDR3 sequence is CATLQGVGGELFF. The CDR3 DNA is TGTGCCACCCTACAGGGGGTTGGCGGGGAGCTGTTTTTT.

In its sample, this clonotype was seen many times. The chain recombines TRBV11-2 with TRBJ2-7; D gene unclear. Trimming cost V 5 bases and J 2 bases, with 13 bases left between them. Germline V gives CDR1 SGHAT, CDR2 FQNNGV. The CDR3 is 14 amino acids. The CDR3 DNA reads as TGTGCCAGCAGCCGCGGCACCAACACCTACGAGCAGTACTTC. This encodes CASSRGTNTYEQYF.

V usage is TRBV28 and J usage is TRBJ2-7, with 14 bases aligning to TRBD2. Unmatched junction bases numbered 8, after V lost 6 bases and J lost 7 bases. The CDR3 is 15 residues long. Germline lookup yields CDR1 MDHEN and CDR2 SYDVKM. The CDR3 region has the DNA TGTGCCAGCAGCCATGGGACTAGCGGGAGCGGGGAGCAGTACTTC. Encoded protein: CASSHGTSGSGEQYF.

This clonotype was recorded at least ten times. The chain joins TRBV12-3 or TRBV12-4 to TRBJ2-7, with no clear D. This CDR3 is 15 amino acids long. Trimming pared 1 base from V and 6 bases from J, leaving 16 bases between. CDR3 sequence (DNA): TGTGCCAGCAGTTTAGGAGGCCTACGGCCCGGCGAGCAGTACTTC. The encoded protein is CASSLGGLRPGEQYF.

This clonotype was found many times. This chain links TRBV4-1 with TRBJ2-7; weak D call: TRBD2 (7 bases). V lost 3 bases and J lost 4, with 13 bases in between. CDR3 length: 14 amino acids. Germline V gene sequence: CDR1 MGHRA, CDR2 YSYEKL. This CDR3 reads CASSQPGGSYEQYF. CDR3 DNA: TGCGCCAGCAGCCAGCCGGGGGGCTCTTACGAGCAGTACTTC.

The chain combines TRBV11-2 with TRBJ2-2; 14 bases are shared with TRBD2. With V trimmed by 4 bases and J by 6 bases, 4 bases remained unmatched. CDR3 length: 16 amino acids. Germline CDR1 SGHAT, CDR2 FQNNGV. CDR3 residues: CASSSRLAGGPGELFF. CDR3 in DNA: TGTGCCAGCAGCTCCCGACTAGCGGGAGGGCCCGGGGAGCTGTTTTTT.